The 24 T cell receptor beta chains reported below all come from one sample, sequenced in a study of TIL therapy for anti-PD-1-resistant metastatic lung cancer. The time point was: pre-treatment sample, taken before nivolumab and TIL therapy. The libraries were made with immunoSEQ v3. Data came from immunoSEQ multiplex PCR; TCRdb stores just in-frame clones and leaves some out. The sample yields roughly 16,000 clones, 70% to 85% seen once. The sequencing here drew on blood, taken at baseline. The receptors were gathered from a person between 30 and 80 years old with non-small cell lung cancer.

The gene calls are TRBV7-9 and TRBJ2-7; perhaps D is TRBD1 or TRBD2 (5 bases each). The CDR3 covers 15 residues. V was cut by 4 bases and J by 2 bases, with 15 bases left in between. The germline CDR1 and CDR2 sequences are SEHNR and FQNEAQ (reference sequence). CDR3 sequence: CASSSRSGTAYEQYF. CDR3 nucleotide sequence: TGTGCCAGCAGCTCCCGGTCAGGGACCGCCTACGAGCAGTACTTC. Looking up the rest from reference TRBV7-9 and TRBJ2-7 gives the full variable domain: DTGVSQNPRHKITKRGQNVTFRCDPISEHNRLYWYRQTLGQGPEFLTYFQNEAQLEKSRLLSDRFSAERPKGSFSTLEIQRTEQGDSAMYLCASSSRSGTAYEQYFGPGTRLTVT.

The chain joins TRBV9 to TRBJ2-5; 8 nucleotides match TRBD2. Germline lookup yields CDR1 SGDLS and CDR2 YYNGEE. The CDR3 covers 15 residues. The V and J ends lost 4 bases and 4 bases, in that order; junction bases with no gene match: 9. This chain's CDR3 is CASSSPGTRGETQYF. CDR3 bases: TGTGCCAGCAGCTCCCCCGGGACTAGAGGAGAGACCCAGTACTTC.

This rearrangement joins TRBV27 to TRBJ2-5; D could derive from TRBD1 or TRBD2 (5 bases each). Trimming shortened V by 5 bases and J by 7 bases, and 20 bases separated the two germline ends. CDR1 is MNHEY and CDR2 is SMNVEV in the germline V gene (reference sequence). The CDR3 is 15 residues long. CDR3 protein: CASSPTGTPRGTQYF. The CDR3 bases are TGTGCCAGCAGTCCGACGGGGACCCCCCGGGGGACCCAGTACTTC.

The chain is built from TRBV6-7 and TRBJ2-6, with TRBD2 matching over 10 bases. TRBV6-7 is known as an ORF, though its function is uncertain. Trimming removed 4 bases from V and 1 base from J; junction bases left unmatched: 16. This CDR3 spans 21 amino acids. The CDR3 sequence is CASSSVERGGRPFSGANVLTF. In nucleotides, the CDR3 is TGTGCCAGCAGTTCGGTTGAGCGGGGGGGCCGTCCATTTTCTGGGGCCAACGTCCTGACTTTC.

The chain is built from TRBV10-3 and TRBJ1-3; D not resolved. Per germline, CDR1 ENHRY and CDR2 SYGVKD. This CDR3 has 12 residues. Between the trimmed V and J ends, which lost 2 bases and 9 bases, there was a span of 8 bases. The chain's CDR3 is CAISEPSRTIYF. As DNA, the CDR3 is TGTGCCATCAGTGAGCCCTCCCGCACCATATATTTT.

This chain joins TRBV7-6 and TRBJ2-2, with 15 bases lining up with TRBD2. CDR1 is SGHVS, CDR2 FNYEAQ, per germline. The CDR3 has 21 amino acids. The V segment lost 1 base and the J segment 0 bases; nucleotides outside the gene matches: 9. The CDR3 here is CASSLEPGLAGGPTNTGELFF. DNA for the CDR3: TGTGCCAGCAGCTTAGAGCCGGGACTAGCGGGGGGACCTACGAACACCGGGGAGCTGTTTTTT. The complete variable domain, with remaining parts taken from reference TRBV7-6 and TRBJ2-2, reads GAGVSQSPRYKVTKRGQDVALRCDPISGHVSLYWYRQALGQGPEFLTYFNYEAQQDKSGLPNDRFSAERPEGSISTLTIQRTEQRDSAMYRCASSLEPGLAGGPTNTGELFFGEGSRLTVL.

This clone counts as medium-sized. The chain is built from TRBV14 and TRBJ1-1, with a tentative D call TRBD1 (5 bases). This CDR3 has 12 residues. Germline V gene sequence: CDR1 SGHDN, CDR2 FVKESK. V was cut by 5 bases and J by 5 bases, with 9 bases left in between. The CDR3 reads CASSKGWTEAFF. DNA of the CDR3: TGTGCCAGCAGCAAGGGGTGGACTGAAGCTTTCTTT.

In its sample, this clone was seen once. The chain joins TRBV5-1 to TRBJ2-3, with TRBD2 identical over 11 bases. The germline V gene encodes CDR1 SGHRS and CDR2 YFSETQ. After removal of 4 bases from V and 2 bases from J, the junction contained 3 bases not matched to a gene. The CDR3 has 15 amino acids. For the CDR3, the DNA is TGCGCCAGCAGCAGACTAGCGGGAAACACAGATACGCAGTATTTT. It yields the protein CASSRLAGNTDTQYF.

The J gene is TRBJ2-3, the V gene TRBV11-2; 8 nucleotides align to TRBD2. Germline CDR1 and CDR2: SGHAT and FQNNGV. The V and J ends lost 2 bases and 5 bases, in that order; junction bases with no gene match: 6. This CDR3 has 15 amino acids. CDR3 in amino acids: CASSLSSGGGDTQYF. The CDR3 bases are TGTGCCAGCAGCTTATCTTCCGGGGGGGGAGATACGCAGTATTTT.

The chain joins TRBV6-1 to TRBJ2-3, with D unclear. Germline assignment: CDR1 MNHNS and CDR2 SASEGT. This CDR3 is 14 amino acids long. V was shortened by 7 bases and J by 0 bases, with 11 bases between the two germline ends. CDR3 DNA: TGTGCCAGCACGGCCGGGTTTAGCACAGATACGCAGTATTTT. Protein product: CASTAGFSTDTQYF.

This chain joins TRBV2 and TRBJ2-6, with D perhaps matching TRBD1 or TRBD2 (5 bases each). CDR1 and CDR2 (germline): SNHLY, FYNNEI. The V end was cut by 9 bases, the J end by 0 bases, with 15 bases between. The CDR3 is made up of 16 amino acids. DNA of the CDR3: TGTGCCAGGGGGGATTATTATCCCTCTGGGGCCAACGTCCTGACTTTC. Its translation: CARGDYYPSGANVLTF.

This clone was recorded once. The chain uses TRBV7-9 and TRBJ1-1, with a weak D call TRBD1 (5 bases). The germline CDR1 and CDR2 sequences are SEHNR and FQNEAQ (reference sequence). Trimming removed 5 bases at V and 3 bases at J, with 13 bases between. The CDR3 sequence is 14 residues long. The chain's CDR3 is CASSGPGGDTEAFF. CDR3 nucleotide sequence: TGTGCCAGCAGCGGGCCCGGGGGGGACACTGAAGCTTTCTTT.

The chain is built from TRBV7-2 and TRBJ2-3, with 12 bases aligning to TRBD2. The V and J ends lost 7 bases and 4 bases, in that order; junction bases with no gene match: 18. CDR1 and CDR2 from the germline V gene are SGHTA and FQGNSA. This CDR3 region has 19 residues. The CDR3 region is CASTLTSGGTRRGPDTQYF. CDR3 nucleotides: TGTGCCAGCACGCTGACTAGCGGGGGAACTCGCCGGGGTCCAGATACGCAGTATTTT.

The chain uses TRBV11-1 and TRBJ2-7; 12 bases are shared with TRBD2. The CDR3 sequence is 15 residues long. Germline assignment: CDR1 SGHAT and CDR2 FQDESV (reference sequence). The V gene end was trimmed by 1 base and the J gene end by 2 bases; junction bases not matched to a gene: 0. CDR3 protein: CASSLGLAGAYEQYF. CDR3 nucleotides: TGTGCCAGCAGCTTAGGACTAGCGGGGGCCTACGAGCAGTACTTC.

The V and J genes are TRBV7-2 and TRBJ2-2; D unclear. V was clipped by 7 bases and J by 4 bases, with 13 bases between them. CDR1 is SGHTA and CDR2 is FQGNSA in the germline V gene. The CDR3 covers 14 residues. The CDR3 spells CASTPLAGTGELFF. For the CDR3, the DNA is TGTGCCAGCACCCCCTTGGCCGGCACCGGGGAGCTGTTTTTT.

V usage is TRBV27 and J usage is TRBJ2-7, with 13 bases aligning to TRBD2. Germline values: CDR1 MNHEY, CDR2 SMNVEV (reference sequence). After removal of 5 bases from V and 0 bases from J, the junction contained 10 bases not matched to a gene. CDR3 length: 18 residues. DNA of the CDR3: TGTGCCAGCAGTCCCCTACTAGCGGGGGGGCGTAACTCCTACGAGCAGTACTTC. As protein: CASSPLLAGGRNSYEQYF.

This clone was observed a single time. V and J are TRBV7-6 and TRBJ2-1; 7 nucleotides align to TRBD2. The CDR3 runs 18 residues. V was pared by 2 bases and J by 5 bases, with 15 bases of the junction left unmatched. Germline V gene sequence: CDR1 SGHVS, CDR2 FNYEAQ. CDR3 nucleotides: TGTGCCAGCAGCTTATGGGAGCGGGGCCCCTTCACGAACAATGAGCAGTTCTTC. Amino acids: CASSLWERGPFTNNEQFF. Together with reference TRBV7-6 and TRBJ2-1, the CDR3 gives the full variable domain: GAGVSQSPRYKVTKRGQDVALRCDPISGHVSLYWYRQALGQGPEFLTYFNYEAQQDKSGLPNDRFSAERPEGSISTLTIQRTEQRDSAMYRCASSLWERGPFTNNEQFFGPGTRLTVL.

This clone was counted ten times or more. The chain links TRBV4-1 to TRBJ1-4; D not certain. Looked up from germline, CDR1 is MGHRA and CDR2 is YSYEKL. V was trimmed by 0 bases and J by 11 bases, leaving 10 bases between them. The CDR3 spans 13 residues. DNA of the CDR3: TGCGCCAGCAGCCAAGATATCCTAAGCAAACTGTTTTTT. Translated, it gives CASSQDILSKLFF.

A single count supports this clone. The chain has TRBV9 and TRBJ1-1; D possibly corresponds to TRBD1 (5 bases). The CDR3 is 15 residues long. The germline V gene encodes CDR1 SGDLS and CDR2 YYNGEE. V shed 3 bases and J shed 0 bases, with 12 bases lying between them. For the CDR3, the DNA is TGTGCCAGCAGCGAGGGGTCCGGATTGAACACTGAAGCTTTCTTT. Protein product: CASSEGSGLNTEAFF.

This clone is a singleton in its sample. CDR3 residues: CAIGSGGRGTDTQYF. As DNA, the CDR3 is TGTGCCATCGGATCGGGGGGGCGAGGGACAGATACGCAGTATTTT. The chain employs TRBV10-3 and TRBJ2-3, with 8 bases identical to TRBD2. Germline lookup yields CDR1 ENHRY and CDR2 SYGVKD. V trimming: 8 bases; J trimming: 3 bases; junction bases outside the gene matches: 10. The CDR3 spans 15 residues.

V is TRBV5-5 and J is TRBJ1-5; D unclear. The V gene lost 0 bases and the J gene lost 6 bases, with 10 bases spanning the gap. The germline V gene has CDR1 SGHKS and CDR2 YYEKEE (reference sequence). This CDR3 region has 14 residues. CDR3 in DNA: TGTGCCAGCAGCTTGGAGGGAATGGGTCAGCCCCAGCATTTT. Its protein is CASSLEGMGQPQHF.

The rearrangement links TRBV7-2 to TRBJ1-4; D possibly corresponds to TRBD1 (6 bases). There are 15 residues in the CDR3. Deletions cut 4 bases from V and 4 bases from J, with 13 bases between. Per germline, CDR1 SGHTA and CDR2 FQGNSA. The CDR3, as DNA: TGTGCCAGCAGCTGGACGACAGGAGTTAATGAAAAACTGTTTTTT. It yields the protein CASSWTTGVNEKLFF.

The rearrangement joins TRBV7-2 to TRBJ1-1; 7 bases line up with TRBD1. The CDR3 runs to 14 residues. The germline gives CDR1 SGHTA, CDR2 FQGNSA. With 3 bases clipped from V and 8 bases from J, the junction kept 9 bases outside the gene matches. Written as DNA, the CDR3 is TGTGCCAGCAGCTTCTCTACTACAGGGGCCGAAGCTTTCTTT. This translates into CASSFSTTGAEAFF.

This clone was observed a handful of times. The chain uses TRBV4-3 and TRBJ1-6; perhaps TRBD1 as D (5 bases). Trimming took 2 bases from V and 0 from J, leaving 14 bases between them. Germline V CDR1 and CDR2: LGHNA, YSLEER. The CDR3 covers 18 residues. The chain's CDR3 is CASSQTTATSSYNSPLHF. The CDR3 bases are TGCGCCAGCAGCCAAACGACAGCCACCAGCTCCTATAATTCACCCCTCCACTTT.